This T cell receptor beta chain was profiled in a study of cytomegalovirus exposure and HLA in healthy donors. The PCR made use of 60 Vbeta and 13 Jbeta primers. Only in-frame clones appear in the TCRdb table, and some are missing; sequencing was by immunoSEQ multiplex PCR. The repertoire holds about 140,000 clones, roughly 76% seen once, with about 1.2% in the top ten. The sample comprised PBMCs. The receptor's source is a female donor in good health and CMV-seronegative.

CDR3 loop: CASSDRGRETQYF. The CDR3 DNA follows: TGTGCCAGCAGTGACAGGGGCCGAGAGACCCAGTACTTC. V usage is TRBV28 and J usage is TRBJ2-5, with TRBD1 matching over 8 bases. The J segment lost 4 bases and the V segment lost 5 bases, leaving 3 bases of the junction unmatched. CDR3 length: 13 residues. Per germline, CDR1 MDHEN and CDR2 SYDVKM.